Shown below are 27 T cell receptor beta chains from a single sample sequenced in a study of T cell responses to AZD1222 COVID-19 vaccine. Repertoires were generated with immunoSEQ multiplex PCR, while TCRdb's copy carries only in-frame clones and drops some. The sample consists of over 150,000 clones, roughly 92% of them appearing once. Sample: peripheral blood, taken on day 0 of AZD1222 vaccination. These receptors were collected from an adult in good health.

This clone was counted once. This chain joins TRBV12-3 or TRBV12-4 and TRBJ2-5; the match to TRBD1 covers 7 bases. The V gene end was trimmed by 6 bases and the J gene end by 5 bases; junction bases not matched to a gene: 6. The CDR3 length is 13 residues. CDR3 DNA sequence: TGTGCCAGCAGACCGACAGGGAGCGAGACCCAGTACTTC. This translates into CASRPTGSETQYF.

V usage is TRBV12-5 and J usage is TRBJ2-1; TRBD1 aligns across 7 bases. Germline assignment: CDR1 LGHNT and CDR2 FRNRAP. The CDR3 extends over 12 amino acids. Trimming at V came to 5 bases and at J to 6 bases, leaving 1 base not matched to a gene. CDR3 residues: CASGDRVNEQFF. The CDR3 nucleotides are TGTGCTAGTGGTGACAGGGTCAATGAGCAGTTCTTC. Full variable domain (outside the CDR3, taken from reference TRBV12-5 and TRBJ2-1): DARVTQTPRHKVTEMGQEVTMRCQPILGHNTVFWYRQTMMQGLELLAYFRNRAPLDDSGMPKDRFSAEMPDATLATLKIQPSEPRDSAVYFCASGDRVNEQFFGPGTRLTVL.

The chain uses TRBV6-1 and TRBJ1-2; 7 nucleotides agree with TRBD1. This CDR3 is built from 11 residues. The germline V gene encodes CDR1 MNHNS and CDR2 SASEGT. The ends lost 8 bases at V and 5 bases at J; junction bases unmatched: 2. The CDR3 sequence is CASGQDYGYTF. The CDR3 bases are TGTGCCAGCGGACAGGATTATGGCTACACCTTC.

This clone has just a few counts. The CDR3 region has the DNA TGTGCCAGCAGTGAACGGGGCAGGACTTTCTATGGCTACACCTTC. Protein product: CASSERGRTFYGYTF. This sequence joins TRBV6-1 and TRBJ1-2, with D tentatively TRBD1 (5 bases). Trimming removed 2 bases from V and 4 bases from J, with 14 bases in between. This CDR3 has 15 residues. Germline V gene data show CDR1 as MNHNS and CDR2 as SASEGT.

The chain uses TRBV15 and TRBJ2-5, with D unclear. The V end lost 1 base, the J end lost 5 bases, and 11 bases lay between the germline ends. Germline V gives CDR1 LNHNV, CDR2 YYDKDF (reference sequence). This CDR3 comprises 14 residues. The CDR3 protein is CATSRAGPRETQYF. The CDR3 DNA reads TGTGCCACCAGCAGAGCGGGCCCGCGGGAGACCCAGTACTTC.

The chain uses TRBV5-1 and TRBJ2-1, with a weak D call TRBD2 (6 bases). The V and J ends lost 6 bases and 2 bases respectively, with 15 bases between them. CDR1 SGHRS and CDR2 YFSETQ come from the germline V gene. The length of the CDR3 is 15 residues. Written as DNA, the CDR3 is TGCGCCAGCAAGGGCGGTAGCGGAACCTACAATGAGCAGTTCTTC. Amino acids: CASKGGSGTYNEQFF. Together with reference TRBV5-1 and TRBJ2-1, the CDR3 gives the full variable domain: KAGVTQTPRYLIKTRGQQVTLSCSPISGHRSVSWYQQTPGQGLQFLFEYFSETQRNKGNFPGRFSGRQFSNSRSEMNVSTLELGDSALYLCASKGGSGTYNEQFFGPGTRLTVL.

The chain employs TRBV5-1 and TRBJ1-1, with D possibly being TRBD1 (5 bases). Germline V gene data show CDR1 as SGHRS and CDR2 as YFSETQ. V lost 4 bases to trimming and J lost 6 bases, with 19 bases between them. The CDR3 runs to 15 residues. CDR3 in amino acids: CASSRPEFGDAEAFF. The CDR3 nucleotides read TGCGCCAGCAGCCGACCCGAGTTTGGGGACGCTGAAGCTTTCTTT.

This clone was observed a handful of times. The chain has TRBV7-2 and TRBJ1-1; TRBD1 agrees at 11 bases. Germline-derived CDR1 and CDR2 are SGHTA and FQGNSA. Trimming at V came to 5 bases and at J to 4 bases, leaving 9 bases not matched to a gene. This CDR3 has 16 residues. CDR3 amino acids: CASSARTGGIGTEAFF. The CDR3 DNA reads TGTGCCAGCAGCGCCAGGACAGGGGGCATAGGCACTGAAGCTTTCTTT.

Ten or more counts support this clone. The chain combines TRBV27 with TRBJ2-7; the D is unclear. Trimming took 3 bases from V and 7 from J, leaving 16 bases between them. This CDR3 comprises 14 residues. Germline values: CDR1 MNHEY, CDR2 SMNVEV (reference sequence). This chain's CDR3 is CASSFGQTLFEQYF. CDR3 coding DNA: TGTGCCAGCAGTTTCGGGCAGACACTGTTTGAGCAGTACTTC.

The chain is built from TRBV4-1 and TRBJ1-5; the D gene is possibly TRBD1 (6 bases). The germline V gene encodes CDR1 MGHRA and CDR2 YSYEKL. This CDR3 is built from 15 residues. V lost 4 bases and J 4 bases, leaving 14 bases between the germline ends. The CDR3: CASSRTTGRNQPQHF. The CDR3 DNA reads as TGCGCCAGCAGCCGCACTACAGGGAGGAATCAGCCCCAGCATTTT.

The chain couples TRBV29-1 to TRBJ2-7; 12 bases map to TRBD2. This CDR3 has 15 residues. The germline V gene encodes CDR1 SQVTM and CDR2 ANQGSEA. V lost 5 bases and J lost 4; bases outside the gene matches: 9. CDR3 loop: CSVMGLTSGGYEQYF. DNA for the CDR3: TGCAGCGTTATGGGGTTAACTAGCGGGGGGTACGAGCAGTACTTC.

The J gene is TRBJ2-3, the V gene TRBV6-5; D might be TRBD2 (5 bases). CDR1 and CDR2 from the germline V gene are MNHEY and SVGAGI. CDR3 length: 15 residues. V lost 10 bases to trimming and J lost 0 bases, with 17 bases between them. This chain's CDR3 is CATSGTPTSTDTQYF. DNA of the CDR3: TGTGCCACCAGCGGTACACCGACTAGCACAGATACGCAGTATTTT.

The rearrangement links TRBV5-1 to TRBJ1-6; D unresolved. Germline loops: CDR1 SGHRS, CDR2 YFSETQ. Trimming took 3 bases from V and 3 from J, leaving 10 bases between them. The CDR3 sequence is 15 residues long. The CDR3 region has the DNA TGCGCCAGCAGCTCAAAAGGCCACTATAATTCACCCCTCCACTTT. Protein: CASSSKGHYNSPLHF. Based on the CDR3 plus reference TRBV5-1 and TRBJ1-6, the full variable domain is KAGVTQTPRYLIKTRGQQVTLSCSPISGHRSVSWYQQTPGQGLQFLFEYFSETQRNKGNFPGRFSGRQFSNSRSEMNVSTLELGDSALYLCASSSKGHYNSPLHFGNGTRLTVT.

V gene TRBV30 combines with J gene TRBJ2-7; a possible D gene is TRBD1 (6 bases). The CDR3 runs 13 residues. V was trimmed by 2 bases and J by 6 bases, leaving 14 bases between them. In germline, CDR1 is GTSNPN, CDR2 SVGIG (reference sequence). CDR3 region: CAWSRQQGSEQYF. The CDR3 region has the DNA TGTGCCTGGAGTCGACAACAGGGATCCGAGCAGTACTTC. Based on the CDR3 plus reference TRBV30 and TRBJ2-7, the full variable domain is SQTIHQWPATLVQPVGSPLSLECTVEGTSNPNLYWYRQAAGRGLQLLFYSVGIGQISSEVPQNLSASRPQDRQFILSSKKLLLSDSGFYLCAWSRQQGSEQYFGPGTRLTVT.

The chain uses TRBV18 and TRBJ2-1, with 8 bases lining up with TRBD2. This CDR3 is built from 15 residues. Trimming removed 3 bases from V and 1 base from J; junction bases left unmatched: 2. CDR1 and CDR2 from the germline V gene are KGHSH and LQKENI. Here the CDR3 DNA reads TGTGCCAGCTCACCTAGCGGGATATCCTACAATGAGCAGTTCTTC. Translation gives CASSPSGISYNEQFF. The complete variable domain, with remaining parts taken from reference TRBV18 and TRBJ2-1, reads NAGVMQNPRHLVRRRGQEARLRCSPMKGHSHVYWYRQLPEEGLKFMVYLQKENIIDESGMPKERFSAEFPKEGPSILRIQQVVRGDSAAYFCASSPSGISYNEQFFGPGTRLTVL.

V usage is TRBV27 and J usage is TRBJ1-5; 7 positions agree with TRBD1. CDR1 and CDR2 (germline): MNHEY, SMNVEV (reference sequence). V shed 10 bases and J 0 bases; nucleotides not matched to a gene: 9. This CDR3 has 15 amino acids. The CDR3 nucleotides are TGTGCCACCCGGGACAGCTTTTATAGCAATCAGCCCCAGCATTTT. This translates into CATRDSFYSNQPQHF.

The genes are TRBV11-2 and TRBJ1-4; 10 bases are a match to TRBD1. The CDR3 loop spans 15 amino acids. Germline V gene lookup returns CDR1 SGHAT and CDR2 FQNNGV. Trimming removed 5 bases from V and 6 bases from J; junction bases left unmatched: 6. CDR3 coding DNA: TGTGCCAGCAGCGGCCGACAGGGGGCTTATGAAAAACTGTTTTTT. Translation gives CASSGRQGAYEKLFF.

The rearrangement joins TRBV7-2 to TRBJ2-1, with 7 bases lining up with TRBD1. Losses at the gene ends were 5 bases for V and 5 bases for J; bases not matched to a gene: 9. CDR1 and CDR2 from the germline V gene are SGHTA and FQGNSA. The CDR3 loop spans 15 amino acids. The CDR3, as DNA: TGTGCCAGCAGCCCGGGACAGCCGGGGAACAATGAGCAGTTCTTC. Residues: CASSPGQPGNNEQFF.

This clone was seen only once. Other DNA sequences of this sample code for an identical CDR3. CDR3 nucleotide sequence: TGTGCCAGCAGCTGGGACAGGGGTGGGAATTCACCCCTCCACTTT. It encodes CASSWDRGGNSPLHF. The chain combines TRBV6-5 with TRBJ1-6; TRBD1 matches at 10 bases. Germline V gene sequence: CDR1 MNHEY, CDR2 SVGAGI. CDR3 size: 15 residues. V lost 6 bases, J lost 7 bases, and 6 bases stayed unmatched.

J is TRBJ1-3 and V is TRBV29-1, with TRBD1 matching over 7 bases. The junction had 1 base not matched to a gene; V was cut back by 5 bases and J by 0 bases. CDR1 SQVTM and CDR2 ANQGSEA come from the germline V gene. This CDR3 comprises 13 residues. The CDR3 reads CSVRDSSGNTIYF. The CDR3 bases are TGCAGCGTTAGGGACAGCTCTGGAAACACCATATATTTT.

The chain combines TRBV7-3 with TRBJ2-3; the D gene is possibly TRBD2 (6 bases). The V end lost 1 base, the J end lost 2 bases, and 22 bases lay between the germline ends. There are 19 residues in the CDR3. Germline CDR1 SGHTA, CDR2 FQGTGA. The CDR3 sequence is CASSLRSAGPYGATDTQYF. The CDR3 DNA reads TGTGCCAGCAGCTTAAGGTCGGCGGGGCCCTATGGGGCCACAGATACGCAGTATTTT.

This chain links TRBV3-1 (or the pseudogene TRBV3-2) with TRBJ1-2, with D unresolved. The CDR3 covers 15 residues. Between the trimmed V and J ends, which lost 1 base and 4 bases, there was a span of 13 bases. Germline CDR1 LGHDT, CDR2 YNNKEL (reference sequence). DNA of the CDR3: TGTGCCAGCAGCCAAGGGTCGGGTCAGATCTATGGCTACACCTTC. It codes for CASSQGSGQIYGYTF.

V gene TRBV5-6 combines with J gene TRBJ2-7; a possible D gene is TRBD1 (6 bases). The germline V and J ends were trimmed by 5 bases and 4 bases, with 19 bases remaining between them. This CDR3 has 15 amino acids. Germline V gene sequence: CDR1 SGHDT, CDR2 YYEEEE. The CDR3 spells CASRLGSGQKYEQYF. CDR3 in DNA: TGTGCCAGCAGGCTCGGGTCGGGACAAAAGTACGAGCAGTACTTC.

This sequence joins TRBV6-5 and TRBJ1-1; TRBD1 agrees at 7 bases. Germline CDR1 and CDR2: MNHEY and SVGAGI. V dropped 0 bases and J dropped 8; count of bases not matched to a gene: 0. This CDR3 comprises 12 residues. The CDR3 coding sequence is TGTGCCAGCAGTTACTCAGGGGGCGAAGCTTTCTTT. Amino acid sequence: CASSYSGGEAFF.

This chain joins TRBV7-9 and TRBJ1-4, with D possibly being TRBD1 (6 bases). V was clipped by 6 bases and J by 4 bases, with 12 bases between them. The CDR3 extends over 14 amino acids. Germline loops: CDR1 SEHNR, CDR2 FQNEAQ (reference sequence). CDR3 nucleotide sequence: TGTGCCAGCAGTTCGGACAGCCTTAATGAAAAACTGTTTTTT. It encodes CASSSDSLNEKLFF.

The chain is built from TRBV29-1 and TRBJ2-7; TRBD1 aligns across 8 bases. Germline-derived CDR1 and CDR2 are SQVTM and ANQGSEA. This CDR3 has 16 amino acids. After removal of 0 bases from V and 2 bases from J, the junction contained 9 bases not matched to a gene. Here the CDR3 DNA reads TGCAGCGTTGAAGATCAACCCCGGACAGGGACCTACGAGCAGTACTTC. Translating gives CSVEDQPRTGTYEQYF.

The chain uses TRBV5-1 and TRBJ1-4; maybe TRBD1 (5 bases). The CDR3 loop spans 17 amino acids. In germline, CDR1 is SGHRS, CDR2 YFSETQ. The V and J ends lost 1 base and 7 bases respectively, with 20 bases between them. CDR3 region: CASSLIGLRGRSEKLFF. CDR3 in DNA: TGCGCCAGCAGCTTGATCGGGTTGCGGGGCCGAAGTGAAAAACTGTTTTTT.